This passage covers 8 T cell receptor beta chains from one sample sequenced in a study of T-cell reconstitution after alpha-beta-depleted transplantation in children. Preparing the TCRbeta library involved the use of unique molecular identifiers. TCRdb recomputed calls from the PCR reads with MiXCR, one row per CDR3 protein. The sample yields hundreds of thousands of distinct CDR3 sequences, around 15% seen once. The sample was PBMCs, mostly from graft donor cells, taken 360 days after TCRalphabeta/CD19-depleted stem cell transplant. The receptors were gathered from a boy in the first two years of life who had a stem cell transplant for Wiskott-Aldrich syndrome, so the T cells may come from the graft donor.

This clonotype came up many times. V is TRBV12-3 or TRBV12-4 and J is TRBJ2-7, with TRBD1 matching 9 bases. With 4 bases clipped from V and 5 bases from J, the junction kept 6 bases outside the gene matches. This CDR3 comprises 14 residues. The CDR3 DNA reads TGTGCCAGCAGTTCATCGGGACAGGGAAACGAGCAGTACTTC. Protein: CASSSSGQGNEQYF.

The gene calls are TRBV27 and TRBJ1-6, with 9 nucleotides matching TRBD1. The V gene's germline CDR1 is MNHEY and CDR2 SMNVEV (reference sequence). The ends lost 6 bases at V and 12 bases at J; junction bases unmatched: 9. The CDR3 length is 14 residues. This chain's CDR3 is CASSLGTGLLPLHF. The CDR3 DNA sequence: TGTGCCAGCAGCCTCGGGACAGGGTTATTACCCCTCCACTTT.

This chain's CDR3 is CATSRLAVGETQYF. The CDR3 DNA sequence: TGTGCCACCAGCAGACTAGCGGTAGGGGAGACCCAGTACTTC. This sequence joins TRBV15 and TRBJ2-5, with 7 positions matching TRBD2. This CDR3 comprises 14 residues. Looked up from germline, CDR1 is LNHNV and CDR2 is YYDKDF (reference sequence). J was trimmed by 5 bases and V by 2 bases; bases with no gene match: 5.

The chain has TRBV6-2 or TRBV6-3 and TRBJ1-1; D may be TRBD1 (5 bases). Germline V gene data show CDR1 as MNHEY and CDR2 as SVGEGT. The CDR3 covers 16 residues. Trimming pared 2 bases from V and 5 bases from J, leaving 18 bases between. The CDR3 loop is CASSYRRGFGMTEAFF. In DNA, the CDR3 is TGTGCCAGCAGTTACAGGCGGGGGTTCGGAATGACTGAAGCTTTCTTT.

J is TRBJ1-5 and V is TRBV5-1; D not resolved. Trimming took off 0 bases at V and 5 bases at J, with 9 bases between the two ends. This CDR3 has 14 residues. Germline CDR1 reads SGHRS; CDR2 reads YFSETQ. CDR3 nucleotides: TGCGCCAGCAGCTTGGTAGGAGGTTATCAGCCCCAGCATTTT. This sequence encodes CASSLVGGYQPQHF.

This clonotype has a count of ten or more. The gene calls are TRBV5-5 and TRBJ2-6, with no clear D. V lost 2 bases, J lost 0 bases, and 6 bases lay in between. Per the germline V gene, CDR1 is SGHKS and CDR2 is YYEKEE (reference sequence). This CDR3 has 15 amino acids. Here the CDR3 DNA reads TGTGCCAGCAGCTTTCGGAGCTCTGGGGCCAACGTCCTGACTTTC. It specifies CASSFRSSGANVLTF.

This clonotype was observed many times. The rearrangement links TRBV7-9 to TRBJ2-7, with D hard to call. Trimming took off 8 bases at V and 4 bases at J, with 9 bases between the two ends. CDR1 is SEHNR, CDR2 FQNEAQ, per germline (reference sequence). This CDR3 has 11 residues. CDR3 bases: TGTGCCAGCTCCGGGTCGTACGAGCAGTACTTC. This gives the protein CASSGSYEQYF. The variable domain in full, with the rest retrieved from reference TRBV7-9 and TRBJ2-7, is DTGVSQNPRHKITKRGQNVTFRCDPISEHNRLYWYRQTLGQGPEFLTYFQNEAQLEKSRLLSDRFSAERPKGSFSTLEIQRTEQGDSAMYLCASSGSYEQYFGPGTRLTVT.

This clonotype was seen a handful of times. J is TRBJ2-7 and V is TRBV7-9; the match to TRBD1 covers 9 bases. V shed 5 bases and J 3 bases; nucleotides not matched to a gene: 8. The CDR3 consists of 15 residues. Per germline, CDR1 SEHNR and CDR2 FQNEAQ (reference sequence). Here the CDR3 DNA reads TGTGCCAGCAGCCCCATACAGGGGGCCATCTACGAGCAGTACTTC. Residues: CASSPIQGAIYEQYF.